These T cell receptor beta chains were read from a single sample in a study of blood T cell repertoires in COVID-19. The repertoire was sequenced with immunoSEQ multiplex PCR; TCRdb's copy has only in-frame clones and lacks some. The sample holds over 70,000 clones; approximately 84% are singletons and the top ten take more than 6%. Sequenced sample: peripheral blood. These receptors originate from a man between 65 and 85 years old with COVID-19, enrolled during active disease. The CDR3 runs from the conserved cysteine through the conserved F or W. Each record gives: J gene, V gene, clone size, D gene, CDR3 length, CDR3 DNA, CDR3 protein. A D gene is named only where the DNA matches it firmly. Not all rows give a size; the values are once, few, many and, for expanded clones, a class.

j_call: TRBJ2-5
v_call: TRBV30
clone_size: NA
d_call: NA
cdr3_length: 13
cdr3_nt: TGTGCCTGGAGTACCGTCGGGGGAGAGACCCAGTACTTC
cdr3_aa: CAWSTVGGETQYF

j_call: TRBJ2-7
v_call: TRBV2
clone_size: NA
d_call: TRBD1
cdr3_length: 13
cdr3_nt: TGTGCCAGCAGTGGACAGGGAGCCTACGAGCAGTACTTC
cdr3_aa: CASSGQGAYEQYF

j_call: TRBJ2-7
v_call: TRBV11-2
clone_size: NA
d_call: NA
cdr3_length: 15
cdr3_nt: TGTGCCAGCAGAGTTTGGGGGCGAATAGGGGTGGAACAGTACTTC
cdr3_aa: CASRVWGRIGVEQYF

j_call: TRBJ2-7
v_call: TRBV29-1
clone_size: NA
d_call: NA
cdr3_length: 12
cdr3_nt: TGCAGCGTCGACGGAGGCTCCTACGAGCAGTACTTC
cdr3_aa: CSVDGGSYEQYF

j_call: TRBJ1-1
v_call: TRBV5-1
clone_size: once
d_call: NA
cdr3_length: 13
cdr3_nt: TGCGCCAGCAGCTTAAACCGGGACACTGAAGCTTTCTTT
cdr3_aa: CASSLNRDTEAFF

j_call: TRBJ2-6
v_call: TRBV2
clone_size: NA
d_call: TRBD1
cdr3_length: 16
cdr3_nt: TGTGCCAGCAGCAACCCGGGACAGGGGGCTAAAAACGTCCTGACTTTC
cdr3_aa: CASSNPGQGAKNVLTF

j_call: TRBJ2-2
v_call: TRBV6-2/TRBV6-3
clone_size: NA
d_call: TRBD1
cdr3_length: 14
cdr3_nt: TGTGCCAGCAGTTATGGACAGGGATCCGGGGAGCTGTTTTTT
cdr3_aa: CASSYGQGSGELFF

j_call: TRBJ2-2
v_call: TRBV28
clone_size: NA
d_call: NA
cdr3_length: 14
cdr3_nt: TGTGCCAGTAGTAGGGGCGTGAACACCGGGGAGCTGTTTTTT
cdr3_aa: CASSRGVNTGELFF

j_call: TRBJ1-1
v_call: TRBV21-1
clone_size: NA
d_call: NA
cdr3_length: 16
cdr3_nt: TGTGCCAGCAGCGGCGACTCGGGGCAGGGGGGCACTGAAGCTTTCTTT
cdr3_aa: CASSGDSGQGGTEAFF

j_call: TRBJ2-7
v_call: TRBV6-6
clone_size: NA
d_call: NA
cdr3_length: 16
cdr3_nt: TGTGCCAGCAGTTTTGGGAGGGGGGCGAGCTCCTACGAGCAGTACTTC
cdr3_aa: CASSFGRGASSYEQYF

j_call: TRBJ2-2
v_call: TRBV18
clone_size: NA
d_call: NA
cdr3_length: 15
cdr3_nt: TGTGCCAGCTCACCAGTAATCGGTGACACCGGGGAGCTGTTTTTT
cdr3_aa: CASSPVIGDTGELFF

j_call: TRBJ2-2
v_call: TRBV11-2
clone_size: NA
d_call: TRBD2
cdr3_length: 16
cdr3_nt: TGTGCCAGCAGCTTAGGAGCGGGGGCGCTTGGCGGGGAGCTGTTTTTT
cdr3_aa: CASSLGAGALGGELFF

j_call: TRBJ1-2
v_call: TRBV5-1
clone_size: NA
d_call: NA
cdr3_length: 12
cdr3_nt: TGCGCCAGCAGCTTGGGAGGCCGGAGCTACACCTTC
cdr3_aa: CASSLGGRSYTF

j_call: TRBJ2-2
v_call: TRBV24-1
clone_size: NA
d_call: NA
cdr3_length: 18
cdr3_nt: TGTGCCACCAGTGAAGCTGGTCGGGACGGAGGGAGCACCGGGGAGCTGTTTTTT
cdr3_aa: CATSEAGRDGGSTGELFF

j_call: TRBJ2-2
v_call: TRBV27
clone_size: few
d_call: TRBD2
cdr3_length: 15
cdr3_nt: TGTGCCAGCAGTTCAGCGGGACTAGCGTCCGGGGAGCTGTTTTTT
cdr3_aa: CASSSAGLASGELFF

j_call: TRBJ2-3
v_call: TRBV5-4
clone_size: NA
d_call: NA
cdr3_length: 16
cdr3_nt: TGTGCCAGCAGCTTGAGCGGGCGGACTAGCACAGATACGCAGTATTTT
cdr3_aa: CASSLSGRTSTDTQYF

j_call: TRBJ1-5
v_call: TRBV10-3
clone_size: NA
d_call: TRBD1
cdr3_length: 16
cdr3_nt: TGTGCCATCAGTGAGAGGGGACAGGGGGGCAATCAGCCCCAGCATTTT
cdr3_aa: CAISERGQGGNQPQHF

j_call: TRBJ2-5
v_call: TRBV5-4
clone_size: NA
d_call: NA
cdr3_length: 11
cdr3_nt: TGTGCCAGCAGCTTTGGGGCAACCCAGTACTTC
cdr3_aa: CASSFGATQYF

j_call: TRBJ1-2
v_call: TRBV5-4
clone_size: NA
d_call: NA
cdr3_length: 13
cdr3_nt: TGTGCCAGCAGCTTTACGGGAAACTATGGCTACACCTTC
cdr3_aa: CASSFTGNYGYTF

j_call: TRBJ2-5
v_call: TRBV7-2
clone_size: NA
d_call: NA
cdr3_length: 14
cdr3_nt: TGTGCCAGCAGCTCCCGGGGGGCGCGAGAGACCCAGTACTTC
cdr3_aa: CASSSRGARETQYF

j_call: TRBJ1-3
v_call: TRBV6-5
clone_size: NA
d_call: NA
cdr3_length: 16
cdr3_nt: TGTGCCAGCAGTTACGGGGAGGGGATCTCTGGAAACACCATATATTTT
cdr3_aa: CASSYGEGISGNTIYF

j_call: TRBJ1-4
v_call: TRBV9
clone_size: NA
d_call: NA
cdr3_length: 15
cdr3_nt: TGTGCCAGCAGCGTTAGAGGTACACCTAATGAAAAACTGTTTTTT
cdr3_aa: CASSVRGTPNEKLFF

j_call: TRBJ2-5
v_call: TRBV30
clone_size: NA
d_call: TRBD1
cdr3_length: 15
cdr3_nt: TGTGCCTTCCAAGCTCCGGGACAGGGGATGGTCACCCAGTACTTC
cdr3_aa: CAFQAPGQGMVTQYF

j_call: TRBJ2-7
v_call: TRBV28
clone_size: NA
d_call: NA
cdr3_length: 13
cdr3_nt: TGTGCCAGCTCCTGGACTGACTCCTACGAGCAGTACTTC
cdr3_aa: CASSWTDSYEQYF

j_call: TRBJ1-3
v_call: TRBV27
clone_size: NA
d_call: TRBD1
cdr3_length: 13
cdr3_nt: TGTGCCAGCAGTTTATCCAGGGGGGACACCATATATTTT
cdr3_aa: CASSLSRGDTIYF

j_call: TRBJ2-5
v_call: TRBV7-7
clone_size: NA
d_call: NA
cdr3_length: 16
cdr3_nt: TGTGCCAGCAGCAAGGGGGGGGACAGGTTCGTGGAGACCCAGTACTTC
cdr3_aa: CASSKGGDRFVETQYF

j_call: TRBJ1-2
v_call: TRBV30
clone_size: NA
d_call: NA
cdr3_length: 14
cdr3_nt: TGTGCCTGGACCCGCTCGGACAGTCGGTATGGCTACACCTTC
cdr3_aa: CAWTRSDSRYGYTF

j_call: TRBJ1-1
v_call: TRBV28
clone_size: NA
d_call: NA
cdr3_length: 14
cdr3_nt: TGTGCCAGCACCATCGGGGGGATTCACACTGAAGCTTTCTTT
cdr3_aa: CASTIGGIHTEAFF

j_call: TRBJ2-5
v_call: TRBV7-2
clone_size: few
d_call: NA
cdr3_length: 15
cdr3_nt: TGTGCCAGCAGCTTAGTTGCAGGGTACCAAGAGACCCAGTACTTC
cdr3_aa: CASSLVAGYQETQYF

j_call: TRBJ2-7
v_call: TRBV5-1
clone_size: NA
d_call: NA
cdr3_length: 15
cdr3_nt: TGCGCCAGCAGACCAGACCCCAAAGCGCTCTACGAGCAGTACTTC
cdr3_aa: CASRPDPKALYEQYF

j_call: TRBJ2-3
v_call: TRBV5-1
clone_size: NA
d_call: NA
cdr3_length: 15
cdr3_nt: TGCGCCAGCAGCTTGAGGCCTAGCGTGACAGATACGCAGTATTTT
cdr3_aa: CASSLRPSVTDTQYF

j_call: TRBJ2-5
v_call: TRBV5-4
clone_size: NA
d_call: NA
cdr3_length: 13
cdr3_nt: TGTGCCAGCAGCTTGGCCAGGGAAGAGACCCAGTACTTC
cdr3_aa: CASSLAREETQYF

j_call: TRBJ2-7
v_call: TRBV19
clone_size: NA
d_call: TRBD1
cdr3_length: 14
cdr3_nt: TGTGCCAGTAGTATTGGCCAGGGGGCAGGCGAGCAGTACTTC
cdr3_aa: CASSIGQGAGEQYF

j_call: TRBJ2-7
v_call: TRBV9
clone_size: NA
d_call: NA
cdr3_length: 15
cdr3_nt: TGTGCCAGCAGCGAAGGAGGGCTCAGGACCTACGAGCAGTACTTC
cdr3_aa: CASSEGGLRTYEQYF

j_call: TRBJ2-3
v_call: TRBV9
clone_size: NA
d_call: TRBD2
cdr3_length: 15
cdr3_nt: TGTGCCAGCAGTGCGCGGGGGGATAGCACAGATACGCAGTATTTT
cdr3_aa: CASSARGDSTDTQYF

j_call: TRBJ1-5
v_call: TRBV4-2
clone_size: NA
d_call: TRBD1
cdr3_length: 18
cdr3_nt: TGTGCCAGCAGCCAAGATAGAGTCACAGGGGGTATCAATCAGCCCCAGCATTTT
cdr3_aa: CASSQDRVTGGINQPQHF

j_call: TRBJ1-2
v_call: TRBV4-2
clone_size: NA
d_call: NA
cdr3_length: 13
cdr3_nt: TGTGCCAGCAGCCAAGTGGGACAATGGATATACACCTTC
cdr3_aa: CASSQVGQWIYTF

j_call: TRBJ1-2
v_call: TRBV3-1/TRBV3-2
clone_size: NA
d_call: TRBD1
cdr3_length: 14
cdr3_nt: TGTGCCAGCAGCCAAGATATGACAGGGTCTGGCTACACCTTC
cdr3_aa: CASSQDMTGSGYTF

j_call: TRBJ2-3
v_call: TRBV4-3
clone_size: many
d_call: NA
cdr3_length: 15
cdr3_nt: TGCGCCAGCAGCCAAGATCGGGCAGGGGCAGATACGCAGTATTTT
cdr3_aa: CASSQDRAGADTQYF

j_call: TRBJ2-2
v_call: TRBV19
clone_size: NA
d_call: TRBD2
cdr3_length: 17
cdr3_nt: TGTGCCAGTAGTATAGAGGCTAGCGGGACACTATCCGGGGAGCTGTTTTTT
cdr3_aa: CASSIEASGTLSGELFF

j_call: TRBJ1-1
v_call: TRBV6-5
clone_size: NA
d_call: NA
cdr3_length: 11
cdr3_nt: TGTGCCAGCATTCGGGGAGGAAAGGCTTTCTTT
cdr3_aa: CASIRGGKAFF

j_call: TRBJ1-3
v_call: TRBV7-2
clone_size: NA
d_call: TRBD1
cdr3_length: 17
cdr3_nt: TGTGCCAGCAGCCCTTCCTACAGGGGAGACTCTGGAAACACCATATATTTT
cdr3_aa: CASSPSYRGDSGNTIYF

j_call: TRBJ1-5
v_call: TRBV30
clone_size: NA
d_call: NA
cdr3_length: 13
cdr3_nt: TGTGCCTGGAGTGACAGGGAACTTCAGCCCCAGCATTTT
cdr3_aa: CAWSDRELQPQHF